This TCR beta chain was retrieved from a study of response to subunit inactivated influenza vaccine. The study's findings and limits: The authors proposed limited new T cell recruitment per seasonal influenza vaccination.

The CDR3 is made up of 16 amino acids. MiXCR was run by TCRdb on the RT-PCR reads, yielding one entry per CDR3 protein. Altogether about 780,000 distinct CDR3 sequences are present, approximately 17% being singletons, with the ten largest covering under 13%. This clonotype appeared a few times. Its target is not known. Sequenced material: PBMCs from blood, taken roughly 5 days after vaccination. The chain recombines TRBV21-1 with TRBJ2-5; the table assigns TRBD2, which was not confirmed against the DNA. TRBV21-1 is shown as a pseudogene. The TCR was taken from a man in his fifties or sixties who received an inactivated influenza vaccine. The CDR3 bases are TGTGCCAGCAGCAAAGTAAAGGGGACTTGGAAAGAGACCCAGTACTTC. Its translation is CASSKVKGTWKETQYF.